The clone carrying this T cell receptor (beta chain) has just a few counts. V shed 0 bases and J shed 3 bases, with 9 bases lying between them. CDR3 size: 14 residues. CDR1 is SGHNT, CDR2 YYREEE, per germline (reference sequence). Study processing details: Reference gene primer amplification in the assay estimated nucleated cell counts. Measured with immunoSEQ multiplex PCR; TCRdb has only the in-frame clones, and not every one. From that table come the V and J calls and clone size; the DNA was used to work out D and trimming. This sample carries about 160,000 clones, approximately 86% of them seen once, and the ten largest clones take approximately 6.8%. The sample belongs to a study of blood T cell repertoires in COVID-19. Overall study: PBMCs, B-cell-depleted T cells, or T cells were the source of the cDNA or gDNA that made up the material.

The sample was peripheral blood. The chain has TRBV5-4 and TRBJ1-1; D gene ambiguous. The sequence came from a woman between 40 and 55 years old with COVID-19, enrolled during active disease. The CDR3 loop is CASSLGSRDTEAFF. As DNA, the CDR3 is TGTGCCAGCAGCTTGGGGTCTCGGGACACTGAAGCTTTCTTT.